Reported below is one T cell receptor (beta chain). This sample was taken from a study of blood T cell repertoires in COVID-19. Study as a whole: Samples came from the United States, Italy and Spain, spanning acute and convalescent COVID-19.

CDR3 size: 16 residues. Germline CDR1 LGHDT, CDR2 YNNKEL (reference sequence). Trimming took off 6 bases at V and 5 bases at J, with 17 bases between the two ends. Some clones are missing from TCRdb's copy, which holds only in-frame ones; the method was immunoSEQ multiplex PCR. The table records 250,000 or so clones, 70% to 90% of them present only once. This chain connects TRBV3-1 (or the pseudogene TRBV3-2) to TRBJ1-6, with D perhaps matching TRBD1 (6 bases). The material sequenced was PBMCs or T cells enriched from blood (not recorded which). The TCR was taken from a woman aged 50 to 65 who had been exposed to COVID-19. CDR3 sequence: CASRLSGGADNSPLHF. The CDR3 bases are TGTGCCAGCAGGCTATCGGGGGGGGCTGATAATTCACCCCTCCACTTT.